This paragraph covers one T cell receptor beta chain sequence. The antigen remains undetermined. This sample is drawn from a study of CD8 T cells in Susac syndrome. When the RNA was reverse transcribed, random hexamers were used with an input of roughly 0.45 to 1 ug. Across 54 Vbeta and 13 Jbeta, TCR beta CDR3 was amplified with immunoSEQ multiplex PCR. One entry per CDR3 protein results from TCRdb running MiXCR on the immunoSEQ multiplex PCR reads. Here the sample spans 160,000 or so distinct CDR3 sequences, 90% to 95% being singletons. The CDR3 extends over 15 amino acids. V was pared by 5 bases and J by 2 bases, with 3 bases of the junction left unmatched. Germline V gene sequence: CDR1 ENHRY, CDR2 SYGVKD. The study, taken as a whole, reports: The CD4+ T cell repertoires, which came from Susac syndrome patients, showed no sign of clonal expansion.

CD8+ and CD4+ T cells from blood underwent TCR beta sequencing. The diagnostic criteria were recently defined, and patients with Susac syndrome met them for definite or probable disease. The source of this sequence is a human donor with Susac syndrome. The V call is TRBV10-3, the J call TRBJ2-5; 12 bases align to TRBD2. The sequencing input was CD4+ T cells from PBMCs. The CDR3 loop is CAISFGTSGQETQYF. The CDR3 DNA reads as TGTGCCATCAGTTTCGGGACTAGCGGGCAAGAGACCCAGTACTTC.